This T cell receptor (beta chain) was documented in a study of T cell responses to AZD1222 COVID-19 vaccine. The CDR3 runs 17 residues. V lost 1 base, J lost 2 bases, and 17 bases lay in between. Germline lookup yields CDR1 SGHVS and CDR2 FQNEAQ. The assay was immunoSEQ multiplex PCR, and TCRdb's table has in-frame clones only and misses some. The sample shows 90,000 to 100,000 clones, about 89% of them seen only once. The receptor was derived from an adult in good health. The sequences come from peripheral blood, collected on day 0 of AZD1222 vaccination. The chain employs TRBV7-8 and TRBJ1-2; unclear D gene. The DNA of the CDR3 is TGTGCCAGCAGCTTAGTGGTACAACCCATCCCCAACTATGGCTACACCTTC. The encoded protein is CASSLVVQPIPNYGYTF.